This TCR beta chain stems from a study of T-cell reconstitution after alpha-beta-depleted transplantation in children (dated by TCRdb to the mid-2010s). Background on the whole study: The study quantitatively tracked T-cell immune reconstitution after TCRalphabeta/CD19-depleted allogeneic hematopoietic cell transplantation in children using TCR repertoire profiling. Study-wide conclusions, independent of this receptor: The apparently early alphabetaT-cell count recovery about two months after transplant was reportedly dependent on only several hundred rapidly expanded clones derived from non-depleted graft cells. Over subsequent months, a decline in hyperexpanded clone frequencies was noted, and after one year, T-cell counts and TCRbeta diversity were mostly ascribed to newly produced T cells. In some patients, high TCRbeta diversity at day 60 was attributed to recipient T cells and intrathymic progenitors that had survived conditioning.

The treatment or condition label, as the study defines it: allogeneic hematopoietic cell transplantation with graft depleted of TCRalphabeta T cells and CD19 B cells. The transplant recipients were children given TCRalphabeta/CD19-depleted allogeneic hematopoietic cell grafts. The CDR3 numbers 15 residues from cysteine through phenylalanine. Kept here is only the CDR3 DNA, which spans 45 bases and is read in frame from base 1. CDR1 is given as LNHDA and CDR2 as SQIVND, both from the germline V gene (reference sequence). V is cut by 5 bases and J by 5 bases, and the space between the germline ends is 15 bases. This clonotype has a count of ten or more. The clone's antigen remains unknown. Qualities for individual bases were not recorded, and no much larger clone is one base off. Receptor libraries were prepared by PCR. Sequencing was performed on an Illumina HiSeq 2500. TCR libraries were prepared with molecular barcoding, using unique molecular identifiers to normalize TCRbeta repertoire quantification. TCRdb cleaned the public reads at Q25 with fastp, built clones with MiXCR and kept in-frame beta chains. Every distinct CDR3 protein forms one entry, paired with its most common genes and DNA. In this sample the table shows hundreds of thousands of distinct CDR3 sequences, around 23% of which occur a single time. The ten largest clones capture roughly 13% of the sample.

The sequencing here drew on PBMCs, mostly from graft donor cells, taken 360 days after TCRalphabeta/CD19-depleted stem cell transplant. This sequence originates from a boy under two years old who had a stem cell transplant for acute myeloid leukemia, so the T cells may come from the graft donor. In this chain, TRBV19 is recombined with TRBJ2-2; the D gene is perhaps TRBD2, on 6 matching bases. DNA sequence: TGTGCCAGTAGTCCCAGGGAGGAGATGACCGGGGAGCTGTTTTTT. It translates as CASSPREEMTGELFF.